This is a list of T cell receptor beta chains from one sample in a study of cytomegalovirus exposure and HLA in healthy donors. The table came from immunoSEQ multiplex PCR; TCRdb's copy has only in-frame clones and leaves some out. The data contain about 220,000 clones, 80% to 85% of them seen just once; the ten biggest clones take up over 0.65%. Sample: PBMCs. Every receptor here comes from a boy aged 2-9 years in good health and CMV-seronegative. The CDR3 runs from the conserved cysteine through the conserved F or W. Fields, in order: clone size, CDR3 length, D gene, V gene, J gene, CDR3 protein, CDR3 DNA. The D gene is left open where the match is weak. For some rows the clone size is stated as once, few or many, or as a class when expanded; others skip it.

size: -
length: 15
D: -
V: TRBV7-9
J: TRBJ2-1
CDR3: CASSEPGSSYNEQFF
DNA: TGTGCCAGCAGCGAACCGGGGAGCTCCTACAATGAGCAGTTCTTC

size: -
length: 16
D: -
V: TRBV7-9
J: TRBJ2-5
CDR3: CASSPPNRGGKETQYF
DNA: TGTGCCAGCAGCCCCCCAAATAGAGGGGGTAAAGAGACCCAGTACTTC

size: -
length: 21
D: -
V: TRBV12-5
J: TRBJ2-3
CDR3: CASGLVFFSPRGHRFTDTQYF
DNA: TGTGCTAGTGGTTTGGTATTTTTCTCCCCCCGGGGACATCGCTTCACAGATACGCAGTATTTT

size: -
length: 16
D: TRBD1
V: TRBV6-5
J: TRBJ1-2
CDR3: CASSYSMVQGSYGYTF
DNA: TGTGCCAGCAGTTACTCGATGGTACAGGGGAGCTATGGCTACACCTTC

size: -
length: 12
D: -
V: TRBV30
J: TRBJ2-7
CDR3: CASARGSYEQYF
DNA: TGTGCCTCGGCACGGGGAAGCTACGAGCAGTACTTC

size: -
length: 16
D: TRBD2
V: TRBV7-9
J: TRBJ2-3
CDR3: CASSPTGPGGAGTQYF
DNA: TGTGCCAGCAGCCCGACCGGTCCCGGGGGGGCTGGCACGCAGTATTTT

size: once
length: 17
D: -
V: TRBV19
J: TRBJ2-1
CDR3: CASSPFEALNSQSRQFF
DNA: TGTGCCAGTAGCCCGTTTGAGGCCCTTAACTCCCAATCCCGGCAGTTCTTC

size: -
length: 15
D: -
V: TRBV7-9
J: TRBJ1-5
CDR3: CASSPGQAHNQPQHF
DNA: TGTGCCAGCAGCCCGGGACAAGCCCATAATCAGCCCCAGCATTTT

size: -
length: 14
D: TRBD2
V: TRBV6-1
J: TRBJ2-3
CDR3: CASSLRGNSDTQYF
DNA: TGTGCCAGCAGTTTGCGGGGGAATTCAGATACGCAGTATTTT

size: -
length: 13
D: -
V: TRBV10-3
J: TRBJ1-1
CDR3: CAISEYRNTEAFF
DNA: TGTGCCATCAGTGAGTATCGGAACACTGAAGCTTTCTTT

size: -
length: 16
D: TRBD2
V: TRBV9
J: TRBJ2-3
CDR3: CASSPQWGTSTRSQYF
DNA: TGTGCCAGCAGCCCTCAATGGGGGACTAGCACTCGCTCGCAGTATTTT

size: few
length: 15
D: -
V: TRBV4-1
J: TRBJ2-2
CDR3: CASSELGGEAGELFF
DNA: TGCGCCAGCAGCGAACTCGGGGGTGAAGCCGGGGAGCTGTTTTTT

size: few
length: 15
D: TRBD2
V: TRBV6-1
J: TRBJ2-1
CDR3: CASSETSGVYNEQFF
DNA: TGTGCCAGCAGTGAGACTAGCGGGGTCTACAATGAGCAGTTCTTC

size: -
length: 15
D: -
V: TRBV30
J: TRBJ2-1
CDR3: CAWSDLASSYNEQFF
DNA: TGTGCCTGGAGTGACCTAGCGAGCTCCTACAATGAGCAGTTCTTC

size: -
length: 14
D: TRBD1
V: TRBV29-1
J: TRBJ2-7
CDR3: CSVAGTGGSYEQYF
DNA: TGCAGCGTTGCCGGGACAGGGGGCTCCTACGAGCAGTACTTC

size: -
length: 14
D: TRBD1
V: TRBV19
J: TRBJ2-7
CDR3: CASTRTGEINEQYF
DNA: TGTGCCAGTACCAGGACAGGGGAAATAAACGAGCAGTACTTC

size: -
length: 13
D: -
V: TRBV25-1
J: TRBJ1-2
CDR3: CASSNTGSSGYTF
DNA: TGTGCCAGCAGTAACACAGGGTCGTCTGGCTACACCTTC

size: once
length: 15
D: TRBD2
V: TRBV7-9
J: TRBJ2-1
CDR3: CASSAALAGVHEQFF
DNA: TGTGCCAGCAGCGCGGCCCTAGCGGGAGTGCATGAGCAGTTCTTC

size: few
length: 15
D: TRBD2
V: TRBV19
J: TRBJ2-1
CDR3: CASSASSGRAREQFF
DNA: TGTGCCAGTAGTGCGTCTAGCGGGAGGGCTCGGGAGCAGTTCTTC

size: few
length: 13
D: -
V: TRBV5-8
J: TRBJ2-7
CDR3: CASSNRGQWEQYF
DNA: TGTGCCAGTTCCAACCGCGGTCAGTGGGAGCAGTACTTC

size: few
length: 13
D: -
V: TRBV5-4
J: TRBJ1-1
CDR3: CASSLPSGTEAFF
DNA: TGTGCCAGCAGCCTACCTTCCGGCACTGAAGCTTTCTTT

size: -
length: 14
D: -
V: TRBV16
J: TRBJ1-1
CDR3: CASSPGTSNTEAFF
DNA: TGTGCCAGCAGCCCCGGGACATCTAACACTGAAGCTTTCTTT

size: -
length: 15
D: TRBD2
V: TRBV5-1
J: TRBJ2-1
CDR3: CASSPLTSGGGEQFF
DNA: TGCGCCAGCTCCCCCCTGACTAGCGGGGGGGGTGAGCAGTTCTTC

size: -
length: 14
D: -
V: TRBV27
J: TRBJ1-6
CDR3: CASSFGLLKGPLHF
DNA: TGTGCCAGCAGTTTTGGACTTCTCAAAGGGCCCCTCCACTTT